The 2 T cell receptor beta chains given below trace back to one sample, sequenced in a study of blood T cell repertoires in COVID-19 (dated by TCRdb to 2018 to 2021). To prepare the library, the immunoSEQ multiplex PCR assay was applied. In its TCRdb copy, this immuneACCESS table keeps in-frame sequences only and misses some clones. Where compared with another copy, unresolved V genes explain less than half of these, and the others have no known cause. The sample includes tens of thousands of clones, with 85% to 90% observed a single time. The top ten constitute 4.5% to 5% of the sample. Sequenced: peripheral blood. These receptors were obtained from a woman aged 50 to 60 with active COVID-19.

The J gene is TRBJ1-1, the V gene TRBV5-1; 7 positions agree with TRBD1. Trimming removed 0 bases from V and 0 bases from J; junction bases left unmatched: 8. This CDR3 region has 17 residues. Germline-derived CDR1 and CDR2 are SGHRS and YFSETQ. Here the CDR3 reads CASSLGGDRLMNTEAFF. CDR3 coding DNA: TGCGCCAGCAGCTTGGGTGGGGACAGACTGATGAACACTGAAGCTTTCTTT.

The chain recombines TRBV11-2 with TRBJ1-1, with D tentatively TRBD1 (6 bases). V was pared by 0 bases and J by 11 bases, with 19 bases between. Germline CDR1 and CDR2: SGHAT and FQNNGV. The CDR3 spans 15 residues. CDR3 region: CASSLEPGAQGKAFF. The DNA for the CDR3 is TGTGCCAGCAGCTTAGAGCCCGGGGCGCAGGGGAAGGCTTTCTTT.